A selection of T cell receptor beta chains follows, all from one sample in a study of cytomegalovirus exposure and HLA in healthy donors. Using immunoSEQ multiplex PCR, the repertoire was profiled, and TCRdb retains in-frame clones only, with some absent. The sample shows more than 100,000 clones, 79% of them seen only once. Material for sequencing was PBMCs. All receptors derive from a male donor in good health and CMV-seronegative. Each CDR3 is given with its conserved first and last residue. D genes are given only for firm matches. Clone size, where shown, is once, few, many, or a class for clones that have expanded.

D | size | J | V | CDR3 | DNA
TRBD1 | . | TRBJ2-3 | TRBV9 | CASSVDTGDTDTQYF | TGTGCCAGCAGCGTAGATACAGGGGACACAGATACGCAGTATTTT
. | . | TRBJ2-5 | TRBV14 | CASSLFAEKETQYF | TGTGCCAGCAGCCTTTTTGCGGAAAAAGAGACCCAGTACTTC
TRBD1 | . | TRBJ2-1 | TRBV5-1 | CASSTTGSYEQFF | TGCGCCAGCAGTACGACAGGGTCTTATGAGCAGTTCTTC
TRBD1 | . | TRBJ1-5 | TRBV2 | CASSDRGSQPQHF | TGTGCCAGCAGTGACAGGGGGTCCCAGCCCCAGCATTTT
TRBD2 | . | TRBJ2-5 | TRBV5-1 | CASCVGIAGGSETQYF | TGCGCCAGCTGCGTTGGGATAGCGGGGGGGAGCGAGACCCAGTACTTC
. | . | TRBJ2-5 | TRBV28 | CASSLGQKETQYF | TGTGCCAGCAGTTTAGGACAGAAAGAGACCCAGTACTTC
TRBD2 | . | TRBJ2-1 | TRBV7-7 | CASSLSQPPSGASYNEQFF | TGTGCTAGCAGCTTATCCCAACCCCCGAGCGGGGCTTCCTACAATGAGCAGTTCTTC
. | . | TRBJ2-6 | TRBV27 | CASRGGLSGANVLTF | TGTGCCAGCAGGGGAGGTCTCTCTGGGGCCAACGTCCTGACTTTC
. | few | TRBJ1-1 | TRBV4-2 | CASSQEGEGEAFF | TGTGCCAGCAGCCAAGAAGGGGAGGGGGAAGCTTTCTTT
TRBD2 | once | TRBJ2-1 | TRBV5-4 | CASSSLAGGSSYNEQFF | TGTGCCAGCAGCTCACTAGCGGGGGGGTCCTCCTACAATGAGCAGTTCTTC
. | . | TRBJ1-3 | TRBV12-5 | CASALYGNTIYF | TGTGCTAGTGCCTTGTATGGAAACACCATATATTTT
TRBD2 | . | TRBJ2-3 | TRBV5-1 | CASSGGGQDTQYF | TGCGCCAGCTCGGGGGGAGGACAAGATACGCAGTATTTT
. | . | TRBJ1-6 | TRBV4-3 | CASSQAAGEPSPLHF | TGCGCCAGCAGCCAAGCGGCAGGGGAGCCTTCACCCCTCCACTTT
TRBD1 | . | TRBJ2-5 | TRBV4-3 | CASSQVIDRARETQYF | TGCGCCAGCAGCCAAGTAATCGACAGGGCCAGGGAGACCCAGTACTTC
. | . | TRBJ2-3 | TRBV10-3 | CAINLDFGDTQYF | TGTGCCATCAATCTTGATTTCGGAGATACGCAGTATTTT
. | . | TRBJ1-1 | TRBV6-5 | CASSYSAGFEAFF | TGTGCCAGCAGTTACTCCGCCGGGTTTGAAGCTTTCTTT
TRBD1 | . | TRBJ1-1 | TRBV6-1 | CASAQGVLTTEAFF | TGTGCCAGCGCCCAGGGGGTTCTGACCACTGAAGCTTTCTTT
TRBD1 | . | TRBJ2-4 | TRBV18 | CASSPRQGLNIQYF | TGTGCCAGCTCACCTAGACAGGGCCTAAACATTCAGTACTTC
TRBD1 | . | TRBJ1-1 | TRBV7-9 | CASRTGDTEAFF | TGTGCCAGCAGAACAGGGGACACTGAAGCTTTCTTT
. | few | TRBJ1-1 | TRBV4-3 | CASSQQALNTEAFF | TGCGCCAGCAGCCAACAAGCCCTGAACACTGAAGCTTTCTTT
. | few | TRBJ2-7 | TRBV10-2 | CASSDGGGLYEQYF | TGCGCCAGCAGTGACGGCGGGGGCCTCTACGAGCAGTACTTC
. | . | TRBJ2-5 | TRBV5-6 | CASSLQASGETQYF | TGTGCCAGCAGCCTACAGGCCTCTGGGGAGACCCAGTACTTC
TRBD1 | . | TRBJ2-3 | TRBV4-3 | CASSQAGTGIGTDTQYF | TGCGCCAGCAGCCAAGCGGGGACAGGTATAGGGACAGATACGCAGTATTTT
. | . | TRBJ1-1 | TRBV7-2 | CASSPRGGRVTEAFF | TGTGCCAGCAGCCCCCGTGGAGGGAGGGTCACTGAAGCTTTCTTT
. | . | TRBJ2-7 | TRBV12-5 | CASGLVIGSQGIPYEQYF | TGTGCTAGTGGTTTGGTAATCGGTTCGCAGGGAATTCCCTACGAGCAGTACTTC
. | . | TRBJ1-1 | TRBV15 | CATSRHDNPGNTEAFF | TGTGCCACCAGCAGACACGACAACCCTGGGAACACTGAAGCTTTCTTT
TRBD1 | . | TRBJ1-6 | TRBV6-5 | CASSSGPTGVRAPLHF | TGTGCCAGCAGTTCCGGCCCGACAGGGGTTCGTGCACCCCTCCACTTT
TRBD2 | . | TRBJ2-2 | TRBV9 | CASSETGTSGGADTGELFF | TGTGCCAGCAGCGAGACAGGGACTAGCGGGGGGGCGGACACCGGGGAGCTGTTTTTT
TRBD1 | . | TRBJ2-2 | TRBV2 | CASKDGTGPTGELFF | TGTGCCAGCAAAGACGGGACAGGGCCCACCGGGGAGCTGTTTTTT
. | . | TRBJ1-2 | TRBV4-3 | CASSQDGGDGYTF | TGCGCCAGCAGCCAAGACGGAGGGGACGGCTACACCTTC
. | few | TRBJ1-1 | TRBV6-6 | CASSNSYGGRNTEAFF | TGTGCCAGCAGTAACTCCTACGGGGGAAGGAACACTGAAGCTTTCTTT
TRBD2 | . | TRBJ2-3 | TRBV6-5 | CASSYSASGGANTQYF | TGTGCCAGCAGTTACTCGGCTAGCGGGGGGGCAAATACGCAGTATTTT
TRBD2 | once | TRBJ2-7 | TRBV27 | CASSLSTSGVGEQYF | TGTGCCAGCAGTTTATCGACTAGCGGGGTGGGCGAGCAGTACTTC
. | . | TRBJ2-7 | TRBV5-4 | CASSLGQGLNEQYF | TGTGCCAGCAGCTTAGGCCAGGGTCTCAACGAGCAGTACTTC
TRBD2 | . | TRBJ2-7 | TRBV5-4 | CASSFGRAREQYF | TGTGCCAGCAGCTTTGGGAGGGCTCGGGAGCAGTACTTC
TRBD1 | . | TRBJ2-1 | TRBV19 | CASRQGALSSYNEQFF | TGTGCCAGTCGGCAGGGGGCGTTAAGCTCCTACAATGAGCAGTTCTTC
TRBD1 | . | TRBJ2-7 | TRBV7-9 | CASSVYRQGSHEQYF | TGTGCCAGCAGCGTTTACCGACAGGGGAGCCACGAGCAGTACTTC
TRBD2 | . | TRBJ2-3 | TRBV11-2 | CASSLASGGSTDTQYF | TGTGCCAGCAGCTTGGCTAGCGGGGGTAGCACAGATACGCAGTATTTT
. | . | TRBJ2-7 | TRBV7-2 | CASSSDGAGLAYEQYF | TGTGCCAGCAGCTCTGATGGGGCAGGTCTGGCCTACGAGCAGTACTTC
TRBD1 | . | TRBJ1-2 | TRBV7-9 | CASSLSTGGHTF | TGTGCCAGCAGCTTATCGACAGGGGGACATACCTTC
TRBD1 | . | TRBJ1-2 | TRBV10-3 | CAISLQGGYGYTF | TGTGCCATCAGTTTACAGGGGGGCTATGGCTACACCTTC
TRBD1 | . | TRBJ1-2 | TRBV30 | CAWSGTGNYGYTF | TGTGCCTGGTCAGGGACAGGGAACTATGGCTACACCTTC
. | once | TRBJ2-4 | TRBV11-3 | CASSLGLEGRKNIQYF | TGTGCCAGCAGCTTAGGACTTGAGGGGAGGAAAAACATTCAGTACTTC
. | . | TRBJ2-7 | TRBV5-6 | CASSWRTTFSYEQYF | TGTGCCAGCAGCTGGCGCACTACCTTCTCCTACGAGCAGTACTTC
. | once | TRBJ2-1 | TRBV5-1 | CASSADSYNEQFF | TGCGCCAGCAGCGCCGACAGCTACAATGAGCAGTTCTTC
TRBD1 | once | TRBJ1-1 | TRBV5-1 | CASSFQRQGLITEAFF | TGCGCCAGCAGCTTCCAGAGACAGGGGCTAATCACTGAAGCTTTCTTT
. | . | TRBJ2-7 | TRBV5-1 | CASSLVGGGRSYEQYF | TGCGCCAGCAGCTTGGTAGGGGGTGGAAGGAGCTACGAGCAGTACTTC
. | few | TRBJ2-7 | TRBV12-2 | CANHGQGPGYEQYF | TGTGCTAACCACGGACAGGGTCCGGGGTACGAGCAGTACTTC
. | . | TRBJ2-5 | TRBV6-1 | CASSEVTGGETQYF | TGTGCCAGCAGTGAAGTGACAGGAGGAGAGACCCAGTACTTC
. | . | TRBJ1-1 | TRBV19 | CASSIQGNTEAFF | TGTGCCAGTAGTATTCAGGGGAACACTGAAGCTTTCTTT
TRBD1 | . | TRBJ2-5 | TRBV11-1 | CASSLAEQGALQETQYF | TGTGCCAGCAGCTTAGCGGAGCAGGGGGCCCTTCAAGAGACCCAGTACTTC
TRBD2 | once | TRBJ2-1 | TRBV14 | CASSPLAGGAYNEQFF | TGTGCCAGCAGCCCACTAGCGGGGGGGGCCTACAATGAGCAGTTCTTC
TRBD2 | . | TRBJ2-7 | TRBV5-4 | CASSLPNGGAYEQYF | TGTGCCAGCAGCTTGCCGAACGGGGGGGCCTACGAGCAGTACTTC